This TCR beta chain was profiled in a study of prognosis after radiotherapy for stage I lung cancer. As for the study in general: The patients, all with stage I non-small cell lung cancer, were enrolled between April 2018 and January 2019. No patient received concurrent therapy with stereotactic body radiotherapy. General observations from the study: Differential TRBV and TRBJ gene usage was reported between patients with metastases and patients without them.

Template was genomic DNA; TCR beta CDR3 amplified in two multiplex PCR rounds. First-round PCR, the initial amplification, used primers specific to each TRBV and TRBJ gene. MiXCR, run by TCRdb on the multiplex PCR reads, gives a single entry per CDR3 protein. The sample carries around 59,000 distinct CDR3 sequences, 26% recorded once. The CDR3 sequence is 16 residues long. Germline trimming cut 3 bases from V and 6 bases from J; bases unmatched to any gene: 13. Germline V lookup: CDR1 LNHDA, CDR2 SQIVND (reference sequence). On two occasions, one at each of two time points, approximately 5.9 milliliters of peripheral blood were drawn. Ten or more counts support this clonotype. Antigen specificity is unknown.

The clonotype originates from a donor over 45 with non-small cell lung cancer. The material sequenced was PBMCs, taken before or after stereotactic body radiation therapy (not recorded which). This chain joins TRBV19 and TRBJ1-1; 7 bases match TRBD1. CDR3 in amino acids: CASSMTGQGGSAEAFF. CDR3 nucleotide sequence: TGTGCCAGTAGTATGACAGGGCAAGGAGGGTCGGCTGAAGCTTTCTTT.